These T cell receptor beta chains were read from a single sample in a study of blood T cells in healthy people across ages. One entry per CDR3 protein results from TCRdb running MiXCR on the 5' RACE reads. Here the sample spans about 1.5 million distinct CDR3 sequences, about 42% being singletons. Specimen: blood. These TCRs come from a young woman in good health. The conserved cysteine and the conserved F or W are not part of the CDR3 here. D genes are given only for firm matches.

D	V	J	CDR3
TRBD2	TRBV30	TRBJ2-1	AWTSGRAHNEQF
NA	TRBV27	TRBJ2-1	ATSTGHEQF
NA	TRBV2	TRBJ2-3	ASSAERTDTQY
NA	TRBV7-2	TRBJ2-5	ASSLPVAGETQY
NA	TRBV2	TRBJ1-5	ASSAEDSRVSQPQH
TRBD1	TRBV10-3	TRBJ2-7	AISESRDSREQY
NA	TRBV5-1	TRBJ2-1	ASSSADRTIRDNEQF
NA	TRBV24-1	TRBJ1-5	ATSDSPGRLDQPQH
NA	TRBV27	TRBJ1-1	ASRNDRQVNEAF
TRBD2	TRBV28	TRBJ2-7	ASSLGGEGSYEQY
TRBD1	TRBV30	TRBJ1-5	AWSGQGLVNQPQH
TRBD1	TRBV27	NA	ASSGWRTGETQY
NA	TRBV3-1	TRBJ1-2	ASSLGQSTYGYT
NA	TRBV21-1	TRBJ1-2	ASSKVKTGVNYGYT